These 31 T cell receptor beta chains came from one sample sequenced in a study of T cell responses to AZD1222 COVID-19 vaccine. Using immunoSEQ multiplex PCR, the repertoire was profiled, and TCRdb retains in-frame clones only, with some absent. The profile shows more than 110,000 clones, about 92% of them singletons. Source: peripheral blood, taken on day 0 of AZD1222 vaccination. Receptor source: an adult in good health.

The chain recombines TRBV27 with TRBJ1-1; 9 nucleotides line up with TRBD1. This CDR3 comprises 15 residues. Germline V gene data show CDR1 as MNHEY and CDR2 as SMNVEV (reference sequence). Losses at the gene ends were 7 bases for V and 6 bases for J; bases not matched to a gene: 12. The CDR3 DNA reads TGTGCCAGCATGGGGACAGGGAAACCCACCGCTGAAGCTTTCTTT. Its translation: CASMGTGKPTAEAFF.

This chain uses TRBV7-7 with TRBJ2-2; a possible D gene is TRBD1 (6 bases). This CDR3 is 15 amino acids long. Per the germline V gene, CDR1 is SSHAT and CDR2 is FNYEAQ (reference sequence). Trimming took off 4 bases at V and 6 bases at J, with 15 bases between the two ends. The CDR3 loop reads CASSSQGQGPGELFF. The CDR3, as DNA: TGTGCCAGCAGCTCCCAGGGACAAGGGCCCGGGGAGCTGTTTTTT.

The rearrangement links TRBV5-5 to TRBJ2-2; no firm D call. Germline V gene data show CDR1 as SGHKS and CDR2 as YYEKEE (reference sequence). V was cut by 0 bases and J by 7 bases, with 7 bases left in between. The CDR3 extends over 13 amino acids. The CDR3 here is CASSLAFGGELFF. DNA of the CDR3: TGTGCCAGCAGCTTGGCATTCGGCGGGGAGCTGTTTTTT.

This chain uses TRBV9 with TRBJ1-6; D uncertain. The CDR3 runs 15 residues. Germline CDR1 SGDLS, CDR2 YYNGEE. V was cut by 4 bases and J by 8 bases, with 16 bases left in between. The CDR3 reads CASSPGPFADSPLHF. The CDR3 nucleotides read TGTGCCAGCAGCCCGGGCCCTTTCGCGGATTCACCCCTCCACTTT.

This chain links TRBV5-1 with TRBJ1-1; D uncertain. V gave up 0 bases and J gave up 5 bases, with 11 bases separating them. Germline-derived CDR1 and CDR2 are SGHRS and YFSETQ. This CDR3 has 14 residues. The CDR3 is CASSLEGRGTEAFF. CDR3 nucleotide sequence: TGCGCCAGCAGCTTGGAAGGGAGAGGGACTGAAGCTTTCTTT.

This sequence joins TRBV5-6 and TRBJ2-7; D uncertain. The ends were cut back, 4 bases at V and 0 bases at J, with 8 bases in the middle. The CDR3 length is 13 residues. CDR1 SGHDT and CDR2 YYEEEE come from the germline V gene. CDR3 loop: CASSAPSSYEQYF. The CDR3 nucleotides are TGTGCCAGCAGCGCCCCCTCCTCCTACGAGCAGTACTTC.

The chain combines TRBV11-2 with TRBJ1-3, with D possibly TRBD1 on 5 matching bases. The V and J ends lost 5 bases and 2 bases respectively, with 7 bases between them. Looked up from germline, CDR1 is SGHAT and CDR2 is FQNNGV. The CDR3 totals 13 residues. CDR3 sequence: CASSGDPGNTIYF. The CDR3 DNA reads TGTGCCAGCAGCGGGGACCCTGGAAACACCATATATTTT.

The CDR3 here is CASSLEGQAFF. CDR3 bases: TGTGCCAGCAGCCTAGAAGGCCAAGCTTTCTTT. This chain joins TRBV3-1 (or the pseudogene TRBV3-2) and TRBJ1-1; D remains unclear. The CDR3 is made up of 11 amino acids. Germline CDR1 reads LGHDT; CDR2 reads YNNKEL (reference sequence). Trimming pared 4 bases from V and 9 bases from J, leaving 9 bases between.

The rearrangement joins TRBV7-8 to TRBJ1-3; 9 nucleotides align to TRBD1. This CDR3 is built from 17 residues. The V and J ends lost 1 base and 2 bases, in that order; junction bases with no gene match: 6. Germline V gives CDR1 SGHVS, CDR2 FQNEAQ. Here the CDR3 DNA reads TGTGCCAGCAGCTTAGGACTAGGACAGGGGCCTGGAAACACCATATATTTT. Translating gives CASSLGLGQGPGNTIYF.

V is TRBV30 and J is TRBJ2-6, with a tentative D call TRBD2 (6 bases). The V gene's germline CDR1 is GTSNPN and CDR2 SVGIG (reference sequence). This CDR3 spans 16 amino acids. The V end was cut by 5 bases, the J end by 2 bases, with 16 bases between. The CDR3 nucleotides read TGTGCCTGGGACGGAGGCGGAGGGCCTGGGGCCAACGTCCTGACTTTC. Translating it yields CAWDGGGGPGANVLTF.

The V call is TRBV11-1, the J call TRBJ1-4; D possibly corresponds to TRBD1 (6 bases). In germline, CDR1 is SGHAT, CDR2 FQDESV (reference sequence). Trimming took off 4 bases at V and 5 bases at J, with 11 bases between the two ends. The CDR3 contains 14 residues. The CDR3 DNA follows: TGTGCCAGCAGCTCCGACAGGAGCAATGAAAAACTGTTTTTT. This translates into CASSSDRSNEKLFF.

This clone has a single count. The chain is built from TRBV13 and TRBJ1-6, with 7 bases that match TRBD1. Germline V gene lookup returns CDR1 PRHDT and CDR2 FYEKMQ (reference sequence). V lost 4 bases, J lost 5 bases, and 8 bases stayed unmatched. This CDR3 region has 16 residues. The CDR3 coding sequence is TGTGCCAGCAGCTCCAGACAGGGCGGGCATAATTCACCCCTCCACTTT. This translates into CASSSRQGGHNSPLHF.

In DNA, the CDR3 is TGTGCCAGCACCGGGGGACAAGAGCGAAACACCATATATTTT. Amino acids: CASTGGQERNTIYF. The chain uses TRBV6-5 and TRBJ1-3, with D possibly matching TRBD1 (6 bases). Germline CDR1 is MNHEY and CDR2 is SVGAGI. The CDR3 is 14 residues long. Between the trimmed V and J ends, which lost 7 bases and 5 bases, there was a span of 15 bases.

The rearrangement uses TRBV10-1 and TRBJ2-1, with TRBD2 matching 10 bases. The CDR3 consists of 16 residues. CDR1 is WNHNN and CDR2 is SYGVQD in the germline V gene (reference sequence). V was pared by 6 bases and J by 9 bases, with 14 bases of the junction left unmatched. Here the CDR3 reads CASRPEGLAGASEQFF. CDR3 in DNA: TGCGCCAGCAGACCCGAGGGGCTAGCGGGAGCGAGTGAGCAGTTCTTC.

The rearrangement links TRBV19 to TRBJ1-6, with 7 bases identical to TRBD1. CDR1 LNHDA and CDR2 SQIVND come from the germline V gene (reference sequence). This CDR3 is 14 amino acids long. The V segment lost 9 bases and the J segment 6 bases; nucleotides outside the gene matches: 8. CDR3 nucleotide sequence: TGTGCCAGCACAGGGACAGAATTTAATTCACCCCTCCACTTT. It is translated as CASTGTEFNSPLHF.

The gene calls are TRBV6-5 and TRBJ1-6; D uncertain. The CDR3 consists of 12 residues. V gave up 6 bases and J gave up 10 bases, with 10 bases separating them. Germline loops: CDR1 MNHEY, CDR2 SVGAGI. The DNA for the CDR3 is TGTGCCAGCAGGCTAGGAAGGTCACCCCTCCACTTT. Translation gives CASRLGRSPLHF.

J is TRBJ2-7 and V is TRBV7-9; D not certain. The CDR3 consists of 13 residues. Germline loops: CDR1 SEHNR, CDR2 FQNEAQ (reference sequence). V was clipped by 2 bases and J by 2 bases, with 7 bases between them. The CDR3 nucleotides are TGTGCCAGCAGCTTACCTACAGCCTACGAGCAGTACTTC. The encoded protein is CASSLPTAYEQYF.

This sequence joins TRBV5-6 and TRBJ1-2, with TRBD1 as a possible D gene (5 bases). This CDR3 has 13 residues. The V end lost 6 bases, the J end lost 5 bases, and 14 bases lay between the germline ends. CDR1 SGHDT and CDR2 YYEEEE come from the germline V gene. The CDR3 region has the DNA TGTGCCAGCAATCACAGGTCTGGGTATGGCTACACCTTC. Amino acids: CASNHRSGYGYTF.

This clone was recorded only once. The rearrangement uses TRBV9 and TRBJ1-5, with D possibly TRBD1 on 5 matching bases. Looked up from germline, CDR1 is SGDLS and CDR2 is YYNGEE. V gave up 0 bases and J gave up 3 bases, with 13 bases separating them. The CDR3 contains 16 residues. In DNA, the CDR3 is TGTGCCAGCAGCGTAGGAACAGGTAGTATCAATCAGCCCCAGCATTTT. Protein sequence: CASSVGTGSINQPQHF. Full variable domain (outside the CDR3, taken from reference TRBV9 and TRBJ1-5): DSGVTQTPKHLITATGQRVTLRCSPRSGDLSVYWYQQSLDQGLQFLIQYYNGEERAKGNILERFSAQQFPDLHSELNLSSLELGDSALYFCASSVGTGSINQPQHFGDGTRLSIL.

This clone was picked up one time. The CDR3 DNA sequence: TGTGCCAGCAGCGAGGGGGCGTTTGAAGCTTTCTTT. As protein: CASSEGAFEAFF. V usage is TRBV25-1 and J usage is TRBJ1-1; 7 positions match TRBD1. The trim removed 6 bases at V and 7 bases at J, leaving 5 bases unmatched. This CDR3 has 12 residues. The germline gives CDR1 MGHDK, CDR2 SYGVNS.

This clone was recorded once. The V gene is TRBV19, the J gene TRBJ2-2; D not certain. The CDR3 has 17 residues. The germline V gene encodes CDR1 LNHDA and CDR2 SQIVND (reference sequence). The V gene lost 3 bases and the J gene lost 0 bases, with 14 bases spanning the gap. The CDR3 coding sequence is TGTGCCAGTAGTATCCTCGCCCGGATGACGAACACCGGGGAGCTGTTTTTT. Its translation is CASSILARMTNTGELFF.

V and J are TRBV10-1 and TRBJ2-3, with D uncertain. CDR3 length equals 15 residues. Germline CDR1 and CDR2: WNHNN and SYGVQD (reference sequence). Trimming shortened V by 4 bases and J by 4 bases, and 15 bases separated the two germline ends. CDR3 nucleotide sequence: TGCGCCAGCAGTGTAGGCCCCTTAATCGCAGATACGCAGTATTTT. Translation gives CASSVGPLIADTQYF.

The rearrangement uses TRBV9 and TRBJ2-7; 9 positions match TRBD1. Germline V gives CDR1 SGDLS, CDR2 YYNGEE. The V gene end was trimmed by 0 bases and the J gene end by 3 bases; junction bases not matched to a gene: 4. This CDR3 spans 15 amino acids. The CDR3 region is CASSVGQGEIYEQYF. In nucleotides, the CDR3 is TGTGCCAGCAGCGTAGGACAGGGGGAAATCTACGAGCAGTACTTC.

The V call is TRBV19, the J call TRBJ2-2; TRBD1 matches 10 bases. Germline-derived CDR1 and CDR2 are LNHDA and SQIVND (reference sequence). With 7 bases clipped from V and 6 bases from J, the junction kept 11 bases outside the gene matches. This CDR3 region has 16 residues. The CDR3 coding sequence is TGTGCCAGTACCCCCCCGGGACAGGGGACCGCCGGGGAGCTGTTTTTT. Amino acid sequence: CASTPPGQGTAGELFF.

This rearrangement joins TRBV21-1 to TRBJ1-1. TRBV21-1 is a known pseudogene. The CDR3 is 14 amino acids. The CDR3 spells CASSLQVPDTEAFF. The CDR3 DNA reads TGTGCCAGCAGCTTACAAGTACCGGACACTGAAGCTTTCTTT.

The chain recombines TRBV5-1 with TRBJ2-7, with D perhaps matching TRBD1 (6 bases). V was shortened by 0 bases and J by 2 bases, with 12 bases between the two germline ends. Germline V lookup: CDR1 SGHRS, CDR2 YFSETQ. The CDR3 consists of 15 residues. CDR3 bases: TGCGCCAGCAGCTTGGGCCCAGGGGAAGCCTACGAGCAGTACTTC. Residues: CASSLGPGEAYEQYF.

Written as DNA, the CDR3 is TGTGCCAGCAGCGAGCGTAGCGAGAGGGGCTCCTACAATGAGCAGTTCTTC. Its translation is CASSERSERGSYNEQFF. The chain is built from TRBV9 and TRBJ2-1, with D possibly being TRBD1 or TRBD2 (5 bases each). This CDR3 comprises 17 residues. CDR1 and CDR2 from the germline V gene are SGDLS and YYNGEE. V was trimmed by 3 bases and J by 0 bases, leaving 16 bases between them.

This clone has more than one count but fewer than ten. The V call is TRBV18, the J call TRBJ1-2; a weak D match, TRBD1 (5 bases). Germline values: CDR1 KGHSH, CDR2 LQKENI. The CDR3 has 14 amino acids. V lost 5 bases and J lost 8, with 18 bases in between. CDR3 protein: CASSRDPIEGGYTF. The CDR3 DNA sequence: TGTGCCAGCTCAAGGGACCCCATTGAGGGAGGCTACACCTTC.

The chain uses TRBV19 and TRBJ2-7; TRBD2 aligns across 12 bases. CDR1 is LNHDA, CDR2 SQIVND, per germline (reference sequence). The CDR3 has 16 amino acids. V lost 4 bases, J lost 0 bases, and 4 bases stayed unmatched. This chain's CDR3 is CASSRQTSGSSYEQYF. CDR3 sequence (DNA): TGTGCCAGTAGTAGACAGACTAGCGGGAGCTCCTACGAGCAGTACTTC.

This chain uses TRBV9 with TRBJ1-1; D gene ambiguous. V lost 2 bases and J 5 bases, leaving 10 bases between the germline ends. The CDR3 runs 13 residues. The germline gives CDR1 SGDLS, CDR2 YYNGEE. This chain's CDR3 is CASSVSGDTEAFF. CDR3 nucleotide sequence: TGTGCCAGCAGCGTTTCCGGTGATACTGAAGCTTTCTTT. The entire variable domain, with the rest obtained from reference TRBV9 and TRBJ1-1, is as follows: DSGVTQTPKHLITATGQRVTLRCSPRSGDLSVYWYQQSLDQGLQFLIQYYNGEERAKGNILERFSAQQFPDLHSELNLSSLELGDSALYFCASSVSGDTEAFFGQGTRLTVV.

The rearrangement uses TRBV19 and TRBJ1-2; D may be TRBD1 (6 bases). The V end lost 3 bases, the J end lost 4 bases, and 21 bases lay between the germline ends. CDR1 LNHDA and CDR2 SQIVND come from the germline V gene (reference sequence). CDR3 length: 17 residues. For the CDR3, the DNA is TGTGCCAGTAGTATTACGCCCGGGGGGGCGCGAGTCTATGGCTACACCTTC. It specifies CASSITPGGARVYGYTF.